This TCR beta chain was documented in a study of blood T cell repertoires in COVID-19. Sequenced by immunoSEQ multiplex PCR; TCRdb stores in-frame clones only, minus some. The sample contains a few hundred thousand clones, around 87% of which appear only once. Allocation to cohorts depended on clinical history reported by the participants. CDR1 SGHTA and CDR2 FQGNSA come from the germline V gene. The V gene lost 5 bases and the J gene lost 3 bases, with 8 bases spanning the gap. This CDR3 is 13 amino acids long. The TCR sequence derives from a woman younger than 35 who had recovered from COVID-19. Input material: PBMCs or T cells enriched from blood (not recorded which). The V call is TRBV7-2, the J call TRBJ1-5; D remains ambiguous. The CDR3 DNA reads TGTGCCAGCAGCCCTGACATCAATCAGCCCCAGCATTTT. This sequence encodes CASSPDINQPQHF.